This T cell receptor (beta chain) was obtained from a study of T cell responses to AZD1222 COVID-19 vaccine. The CDR3 loop spans 15 amino acids. Trimming removed 1 base from V and 2 bases from J, with 13 bases in between. This clone appeared a single time. The target antigen is unknown. Points from the study as a whole: Baseline testing showed seropositivity in only six or seven AZD1222 recipients. Recipients of two AZD1222 doses showed rising Spike-specific TCR breadth and depth. Spike-spanning, vaccine-associated CD4 TCRs were dominant at 160-218 and 743-854.

Assay: immunoSEQ multiplex PCR; the TCRdb copy retains only in-frame clones and omits some. Of 120,000 or so clones listed, roughly 91% are singletons. The receptor comes from an adult in good health. The gene calls are TRBV5-3 and TRBJ2-7; perhaps TRBD2 as D (5 bases). TRBV5-3 counts as an open reading frame of uncertain function. This sample comprised peripheral blood, obtained on day 0 of AZD1222 vaccination. The CDR3: CARSLRGSGTYEQYF. The CDR3 bases are TGTGCCAGAAGCTTGCGAGGGAGTGGGACCTACGAGCAGTACTTC.